The source of this T cell receptor (beta chain) is a study of Ad26.COV2.S vaccination and SARS-CoV-2 variants. The overall study: Donor joined the COV1001 Ad26.COV2.S trial arm. Study-level results: Vaccinees showed greater spike-specific TCR breadth than placebo recipients.

Specified treatment: roughly 20 received Ad26.COV2.S at low or high dose, single or two shots; about 5 received placebo; per-sample allocation not given. Collection of samples fell on day 63 after the first vaccine or placebo injection. Boston supplied an adult donor aged 18-55 years. Turning to this clone: The antigen remains unidentified.

Only in-frame clones appear in the TCRdb table, and some are missing; sequencing was by immunoSEQ multiplex PCR. Of 240,000 or so clones in the sample, more than 75% were seen once. CDR1 and CDR2 (germline): MNHEY, SMNVEV (reference sequence). The CDR3 is 15 amino acids. V lost 6 bases and J 4 bases, leaving 16 bases between the germline ends. This TCR was recovered from a person between 18 and 65 years old who received the Ad26.COV2.S COVID-19 vaccine or a placebo. The chain uses TRBV27 and TRBJ2-1; a weak D match, TRBD1 (6 bases). This specimen was peripheral blood, taken in a trial of Ad26.COV2.S vaccine versus placebo. CDR3 bases: TGTGCCAGCAGACACCGGGACATATTGTACAATGAGCAGTTCTTC. Translating it yields CASRHRDILYNEQFF.